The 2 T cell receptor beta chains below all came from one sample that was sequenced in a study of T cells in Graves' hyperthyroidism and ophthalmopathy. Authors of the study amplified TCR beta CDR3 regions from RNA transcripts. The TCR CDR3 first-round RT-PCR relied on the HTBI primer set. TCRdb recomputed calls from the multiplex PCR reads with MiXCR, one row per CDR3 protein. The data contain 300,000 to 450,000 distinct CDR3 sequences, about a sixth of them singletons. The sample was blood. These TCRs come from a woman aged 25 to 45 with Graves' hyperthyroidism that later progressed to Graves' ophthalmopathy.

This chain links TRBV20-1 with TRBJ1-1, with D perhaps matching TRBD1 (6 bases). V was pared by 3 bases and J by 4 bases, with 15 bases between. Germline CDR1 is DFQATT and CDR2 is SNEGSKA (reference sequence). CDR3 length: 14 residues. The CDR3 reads CSASGGAPITEAFF. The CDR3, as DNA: TGCAGTGCTAGTGGGGGGGCCCCGATCACTGAAGCTTTCTTT.

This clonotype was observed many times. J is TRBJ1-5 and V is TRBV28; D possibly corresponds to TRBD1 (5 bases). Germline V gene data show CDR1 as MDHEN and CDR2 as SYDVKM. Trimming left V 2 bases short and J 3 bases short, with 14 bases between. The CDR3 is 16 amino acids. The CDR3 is CASSLRGRAYNQPQHF. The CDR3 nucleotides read TGTGCCAGCAGTTTACGGGGCAGGGCATACAATCAGCCCCAGCATTTT. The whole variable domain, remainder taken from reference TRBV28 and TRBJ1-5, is DVKVTQSSRYLVKRTGEKVFLECVQDMDHENMFWYRQDPGLGLRLIYFSYDVKMKEKGDIPEGYSVSREKKERFSLILESASTNQTSMYLCASSLRGRAYNQPQHFGDGTRLSIL.